These 16 T cell receptor beta chains were sequenced from one sample in a study of cytomegalovirus exposure and HLA in healthy donors. In the PCR, 60 Vbeta and 13 Jbeta primers were used. TCRdb's copy holds only in-frame clones and misses some; the assay was immunoSEQ multiplex PCR. Of around 140,000 clones listed, approximately 80% are singletons. Sequencing input: PBMCs. The source is a woman aged 55-69 years in good health and CMV-seropositive.

V and J are TRBV7-3 and TRBJ2-3; TRBD2 matches at 8 bases. The germline V gene encodes CDR1 SGHTA and CDR2 FQGTGA. The CDR3 runs 19 residues. Trimming at V came to 2 bases and at J to 2 bases, leaving 15 bases not matched to a gene. CDR3 amino acids: CASSLEPPGGSRYTDTQYF. Written as DNA, the CDR3 is TGTGCCAGCAGCTTAGAACCCCCGGGAGGGTCTCGATACACAGATACGCAGTATTTT.

The rearrangement links TRBV4-3 to TRBJ2-7; 13 bases match TRBD2. The junction had 8 bases not matched to a gene; V was cut back by 1 base and J by 5 bases. The CDR3 length is 17 residues. Germline assignment: CDR1 LGHNA and CDR2 YSLEER. The CDR3 nucleotides are TGCGCCAGCAGCCAAGGGACTAGCGGGAGTTGGAGTGACGAGCAGTACTTC. Its translation is CASSQGTSGSWSDEQYF.

This chain uses TRBV28 with TRBJ1-2, with 7 bases lining up with TRBD1. This CDR3 spans 13 amino acids. Germline assignment: CDR1 MDHEN and CDR2 SYDVKM. V was clipped by 2 bases and J by 10 bases; unmatched bases: 7. The CDR3 here is CASSLTGADVYTF. The CDR3 bases are TGTGCCAGCAGTTTAACAGGGGCGGATGTCTACACCTTC.

The rearrangement joins TRBV5-1 to TRBJ2-1, with TRBD2 as a possible D gene (5 bases). Germline V gene sequence: CDR1 SGHRS, CDR2 YFSETQ. Trimming cost V 0 bases and J 6 bases, with 10 bases left between them. CDR3 length: 14 amino acids. Written as DNA, the CDR3 is TGCGCCAGCAGCTTGGTGGTACGGGGCAATGAGCAGTTCTTC. Translated, it gives CASSLVVRGNEQFF.

The V and J genes are TRBV5-1 and TRBJ2-3; 12 bases agree with TRBD2. V lost 0 bases, J lost 4 bases, and 3 bases stayed unmatched. This CDR3 is built from 16 residues. In germline, CDR1 is SGHRS, CDR2 YFSETQ. The CDR3 reads CASSLALAGGADTQYF. The CDR3 DNA is TGCGCCAGCAGCTTGGCGCTAGCGGGAGGGGCAGATACGCAGTATTTT.

This rearrangement joins TRBV6-1 to TRBJ2-3; D remains unclear. The CDR3 is 16 amino acids. V was trimmed by 3 bases and J by 1 base, leaving 14 bases between them. Per germline, CDR1 MNHNS and CDR2 SASEGT. CDR3 protein: CASSDEPQEGTDTQYF. Here the CDR3 DNA reads TGTGCCAGCAGTGATGAGCCCCAGGAAGGCACAGATACGCAGTATTTT.

The J gene is TRBJ2-7, the V gene TRBV6-5; D gene unclear. This CDR3 contains 11 residues. Germline V gene lookup returns CDR1 MNHEY and CDR2 SVGAGI. V lost 10 bases and J 0 bases, leaving 7 bases between the germline ends. The CDR3 DNA sequence: TGTGCCACCAAGAGCTCCTACGAGCAGTACTTC. The encoded protein is CATKSSYEQYF.

The chain has TRBV5-6 and TRBJ2-7; D is possibly TRBD2 (5 bases). V was clipped by 6 bases and J by 2 bases, with 18 bases between them. The germline V gene encodes CDR1 SGHDT and CDR2 YYEEEE. The CDR3 covers 15 residues. The CDR3 sequence: CASTPRAGWAYEQYF. CDR3 DNA: TGTGCCAGCACGCCGAGGGCGGGTTGGGCCTACGAGCAGTACTTC.

V is TRBV28 and J is TRBJ2-5; possible D gene TRBD1, 5 bases. Trimming removed 6 bases at V and 5 bases at J, with 16 bases between. This CDR3 spans 14 amino acids. Germline CDR1 and CDR2: MDHEN and SYDVKM. CDR3 in amino acids: CASSPFRGRETQYF. Here the CDR3 DNA reads TGTGCCAGCAGCCCGTTTAGGGGAAGGGAGACCCAGTACTTC.

The rearrangement uses TRBV5-4 and TRBJ2-1, with 7 bases matching TRBD2. CDR1 is SGHNT, CDR2 YYREEE, per germline (reference sequence). V gave up 4 bases and J gave up 12 bases; unmatched junction bases: 7. The CDR3 has 12 amino acids. In DNA form, the CDR3 reads TGTGCCAGCAGCGGATGGACTAGGCGGCAGTTCTTC. Protein sequence: CASSGWTRRQFF.

The chain combines TRBV9 with TRBJ2-1; 9 bases line up with TRBD2. Per the germline V gene, CDR1 is SGDLS and CDR2 is YYNGEE. The CDR3 is made up of 15 amino acids. Trimming cost V 3 bases and J 7 bases; bases outside gene matches: 8. The CDR3 loop reads CASSAEASGKNEQFF. The CDR3 nucleotides read TGTGCCAGCAGCGCCGAGGCTAGCGGGAAGAATGAGCAGTTCTTC. The full variable domain, rest sourced from reference TRBV9 and TRBJ2-1, is DSGVTQTPKHLITATGQRVTLRCSPRSGDLSVYWYQQSLDQGLQFLIQYYNGEERAKGNILERFSAQQFPDLHSELNLSSLELGDSALYFCASSAEASGKNEQFFGPGTRLTVL.

The rearrangement uses TRBV19 and TRBJ1-2; maybe TRBD1 (5 bases). V lost 3 bases to trimming and J lost 1 base, with 12 bases between them. CDR3 length: 15 residues. Looked up from germline, CDR1 is LNHDA and CDR2 is SQIVND (reference sequence). The DNA for the CDR3 is TGTGCCAGTAGTATGGCCACAGGAGTTAACTATGGCTACACCTTC. Translation gives CASSMATGVNYGYTF.

As for this clone: The sample contains more than one DNA sequence encoding this CDR3. V usage is TRBV6-6 and J usage is TRBJ1-2; TRBD1 matches at 9 bases. CDR1 MNHNY and CDR2 SVGAGI come from the germline V gene (reference sequence). The CDR3 loop spans 14 amino acids. With V trimmed by 0 bases and J by 8 bases, 4 bases remained unmatched. The CDR3 region is CASSYSTGGGGYTF. CDR3 nucleotide sequence: TGTGCCAGCAGTTACTCGACAGGGGGGGGAGGCTACACCTTC.

In its sample, this clone was seen once. The V gene is TRBV5-4, the J gene TRBJ1-1, with a weak D call TRBD1 (5 bases). Per the germline V gene, CDR1 is SGHNT and CDR2 is YYREEE (reference sequence). Trimming took off 4 bases at V and 2 bases at J, with 15 bases between the two ends. The CDR3 contains 15 residues. The CDR3 loop is CASSAVGQENTEAFF. CDR3 sequence (DNA): TGTGCCAGCAGCGCGGTTGGACAAGAAAACACTGAAGCTTTCTTT. The full variable domain, rest sourced from reference TRBV5-4 and TRBJ1-1, is ETGVTQSPTHLIKTRGQQVTLRCSSQSGHNTVSWYQQALGQGPQFIFQYYREEENGRGNFPPRFSGLQFPNYSSELNVNALELDDSALYLCASSAVGQENTEAFFGQGTRLTVV.

This chain connects TRBV28 to TRBJ2-1; perhaps TRBD2 as D (5 bases). CDR3 length: 14 residues. Per germline, CDR1 MDHEN and CDR2 SYDVKM. V was pared by 3 bases and J by 9 bases, with 15 bases between. CDR3: CASSFNGREGEQFF. CDR3 sequence (DNA): TGTGCCAGCAGTTTTAATGGTAGAGAGGGTGAGCAGTTCTTC.

The rearrangement links TRBV9 to TRBJ2-7; D is uncertain. Germline CDR1 SGDLS, CDR2 YYNGEE. The CDR3 runs to 15 residues. V dropped 0 bases and J dropped 2 bases, with 12 bases sitting between them. Here the CDR3 reads CASSVEEHDAYEQYF. The DNA of the CDR3 is TGTGCCAGCAGCGTAGAAGAGCACGATGCCTACGAGCAGTACTTC.